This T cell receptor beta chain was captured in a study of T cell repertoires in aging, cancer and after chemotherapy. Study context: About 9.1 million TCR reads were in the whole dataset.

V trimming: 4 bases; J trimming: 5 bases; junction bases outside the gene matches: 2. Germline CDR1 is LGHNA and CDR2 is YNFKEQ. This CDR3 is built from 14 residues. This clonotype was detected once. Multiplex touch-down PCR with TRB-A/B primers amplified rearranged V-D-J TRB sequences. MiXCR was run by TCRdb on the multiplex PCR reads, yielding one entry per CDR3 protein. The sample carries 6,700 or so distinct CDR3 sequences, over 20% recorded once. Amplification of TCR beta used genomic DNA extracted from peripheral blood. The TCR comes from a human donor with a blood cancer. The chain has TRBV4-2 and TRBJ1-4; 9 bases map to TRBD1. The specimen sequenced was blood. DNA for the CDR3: TGTGCCAGCAGCCTCGGGACAGGGAATGAAAAACTGTTTTTT. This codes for CASSLGTGNEKLFF.